These 21 T cell receptor beta chains came from one sample sequenced in a study of shared clonotypes between healthy human individuals. Sequenced by immunoSEQ multiplex PCR; TCRdb stores in-frame clones only, minus some. The sample has roughly 86,000 clones, approximately 75% seen once. The sample was memory CD8+ T cells sorted from blood. Regarding subset: CD45RO+ cells pooled with CCR7-negative TemRA cells. Receptors were obtained from a man under 40 in good health.

The chain employs TRBV11-2 and TRBJ1-1; no reliable D call. CDR1 is SGHAT, CDR2 FQNNGV, per germline. Trimming removed 3 bases at V and 6 bases at J, with 20 bases between. This CDR3 contains 16 residues. CDR3 amino acids: CASSFGLRRPGAEAFF. The CDR3 DNA is TGTGCCAGCAGCTTTGGGCTCAGGAGGCCTGGGGCTGAAGCTTTCTTT.

This clone was counted once. The genes are TRBV6-5 and TRBJ2-7; D is unresolved. Germline CDR1 MNHEY, CDR2 SVGAGI. This CDR3 is 13 amino acids long. V was trimmed by 8 bases and J by 0 bases, leaving 11 bases between them. Here the CDR3 reads CASGFRNSYEQYF. The CDR3 nucleotides read TGTGCCAGCGGTTTTAGAAACTCCTACGAGCAGTACTTC.

The gene calls are TRBV28 and TRBJ2-5; D is undetermined. Deletions cut 6 bases from V and 3 bases from J, with 11 bases between. Germline assignment: CDR1 MDHEN and CDR2 SYDVKM. This CDR3 comprises 13 residues. CDR3 sequence (DNA): TGTGCCAGCAGGACGGACGGTGAAGAGACCCAGTACTTC. Its translation: CASRTDGEETQYF.

The CDR3 loop is CASSPRLDTQETQYF. The CDR3 nucleotides read TGTGCCAGCAGTCCGCGACTAGACACGCAAGAGACCCAGTACTTC. J is TRBJ2-5 and V is TRBV27; D is possibly TRBD2 (6 bases). CDR3 size: 15 residues. The V gene's germline CDR1 is MNHEY and CDR2 SMNVEV (reference sequence). V lost 5 bases, J lost 2 bases, and 15 bases lay in between.

This chain uses TRBV7-9 with TRBJ1-5, with D possibly being TRBD1 (5 bases). The CDR3 loop spans 15 amino acids. The V gene lost 4 bases and the J gene lost 6 bases, with 16 bases spanning the gap. Germline CDR1 SEHNR, CDR2 FQNEAQ (reference sequence). The CDR3 sequence is CASSSERDRGQPQHF. The CDR3 coding sequence is TGTGCCAGCAGCTCAGAAAGGGATAGGGGTCAGCCCCAGCATTTT.

This rearrangement joins TRBV10-3 to TRBJ2-7; D might be TRBD1 or TRBD2, each matching 5 bases. In germline, CDR1 is ENHRY, CDR2 SYGVKD. This CDR3 is built from 13 residues. The CDR3 loop reads CAPGATTTYEQYF. The CDR3 coding sequence is TGTGCTCCCGGGGCCACTACTACCTACGAGCAGTACTTC.

The chain employs TRBV15 and TRBJ2-7; TRBD1 is a possible D gene (6 bases). The germline V gene encodes CDR1 LNHNV and CDR2 YYDKDF (reference sequence). The CDR3 has 13 residues. Trimming left V 6 bases short and J 1 base short, with 10 bases between. CDR3 loop: CATRTDRSYEQYF. The CDR3 DNA follows: TGTGCCACCAGAACCGACAGGTCCTACGAGCAGTACTTC.

The rearrangement links TRBV10-1 to TRBJ2-7; the match to TRBD2 covers 12 bases. The CDR3 covers 17 residues. The germline V gene has CDR1 WNHNN and CDR2 SYGVQD (reference sequence). V gave up 3 bases and J gave up 3 bases; unmatched junction bases: 9. The CDR3 coding sequence is TGCGCCAGCAGTGAACTAAAACTAGCGGGAGGAGACTACGAGCAGTACTTC. Protein sequence: CASSELKLAGGDYEQYF.

The gene calls are TRBV6-1 and TRBJ2-7; D is unclear. V was shortened by 2 bases and J by 1 base, with 15 bases between the two germline ends. The CDR3 length is 16 residues. The germline V gene encodes CDR1 MNHNS and CDR2 SASEGT. Here the CDR3 DNA reads TGTGCCAGCAGTGAACACGAGCTCCCGCCTTCCTACGAGCAGTACTTC. Amino acid sequence: CASSEHELPPSYEQYF.

J is TRBJ2-7 and V is TRBV30, with D unresolved. The CDR3 totals 11 residues. Germline-derived CDR1 and CDR2 are GTSNPN and SVGIG (reference sequence). The V gene lost 1 base and the J gene lost 4 bases, with 5 bases spanning the gap. The CDR3 region is CAWSEIYEQYF. The CDR3 DNA follows: TGTGCCTGGAGTGAAATATACGAGCAGTACTTC.

The table lists this clone with a count of one. The J gene is TRBJ2-7, the V gene TRBV7-2, with a weak D call TRBD1 (6 bases). The ends were cut back, 3 bases at V and 7 bases at J, with 13 bases in the middle. In germline, CDR1 is SGHTA, CDR2 FQGNSA. The CDR3 spans 13 residues. CDR3 bases: TGTGCCAGCAGCTTGTTCTGGGGGCGGGAGCAGTACTTC. Translation gives CASSLFWGREQYF. The whole variable domain, filled in from reference TRBV7-2 and TRBJ2-7, reads GAGVSQSPSNKVTEKGKDVELRCDPISGHTALYWYRQSLGQGLEFLIYFQGNSAPDKSGLPSDRFSAERTGGSVSTLTIQRTQQEDSAVYLCASSLFWGREQYFGPGTRLTVT.

The chain is built from TRBV28 and TRBJ1-4, with 7 bases identical to TRBD1. The J segment lost 7 bases and the V segment lost 2 bases, leaving 4 bases of the junction unmatched. The CDR3 covers 14 residues. In germline, CDR1 is MDHEN, CDR2 SYDVKM. Written as DNA, the CDR3 is TGTGCCAGCAGTTTAGGAGGGGGCGGTGAAAAACTGTTTTTT. Protein: CASSLGGGGEKLFF. Complete variable domain (other parts from reference TRBV28 and TRBJ1-4): DVKVTQSSRYLVKRTGEKVFLECVQDMDHENMFWYRQDPGLGLRLIYFSYDVKMKEKGDIPEGYSVSREKKERFSLILESASTNQTSMYLCASSLGGGGEKLFFGSGTQLSVL.

CDR3 region: CASSQETSGRFWNTGELFF. CDR3 sequence (DNA): TGTGCCAGCAGCCAGGAGACTAGCGGGAGGTTTTGGAACACCGGGGAGCTGTTTTTT. The chain joins TRBV4-2 to TRBJ2-2, with 13 bases identical to TRBD2. The CDR3 is 19 amino acids. Per the germline V gene, CDR1 is LGHNA and CDR2 is YNFKEQ. Losses at the gene ends were 3 bases for V and 1 base for J; bases not matched to a gene: 8.

The DNA of the CDR3 is TGCGCCAGCAGCTTGACCCCCGGGACTGGAAACACCGGGGAGCTGTTTTTT. It translates to CASSLTPGTGNTGELFF. The gene calls are TRBV5-1 and TRBJ2-2; the D gene is possibly TRBD2 (6 bases). The V gene's germline CDR1 is SGHRS and CDR2 YFSETQ. The CDR3 is 17 residues long. V was pared by 1 base and J by 2 bases, with 15 bases between. The variable domain in full, completed from reference TRBV5-1 and TRBJ2-2, reads KAGVTQTPRYLIKTRGQQVTLSCSPISGHRSVSWYQQTPGQGLQFLFEYFSETQRNKGNFPGRFSGRQFSNSRSEMNVSTLELGDSALYLCASSLTPGTGNTGELFFGEGSRLTVL.

The chain links TRBV5-4 to TRBJ2-6, with 16 nucleotides matching TRBD2. After removal of 4 bases from V and 4 bases from J, the junction contained 5 bases not matched to a gene. The CDR3 is 18 residues long. Germline V gives CDR1 SGHNT, CDR2 YYREEE (reference sequence). CDR3: CASSRGLAGGGGANVLTF. CDR3 sequence (DNA): TGTGCCAGCAGCCGGGGACTAGCGGGAGGGGGAGGGGCCAACGTCCTGACTTTC.

This clone was counted between two and nine times. The rearrangement uses TRBV6-6 and TRBJ2-7; TRBD2 might be the D (5 bases). The CDR3 is made up of 16 amino acids. Trimming removed 5 bases at V and 0 bases at J, with 17 bases between. The germline CDR1 and CDR2 sequences are MNHNY and SVGAGI (reference sequence). Written as DNA, the CDR3 is TGTGCCAGCAGTACGACTACCGGAAAAGCCTCCTACGAGCAGTACTTC. Residues: CASSTTTGKASYEQYF.

This chain links TRBV9 with TRBJ2-1; D remains ambiguous. CDR1 SGDLS and CDR2 YYNGEE come from the germline V gene. This CDR3 contains 15 residues. Trimming left V 8 bases short and J 4 bases short, with 19 bases between. As DNA, the CDR3 is TGTGCCAGATTCTTTACAGAGTTCGGGTACAATGAGCAGTTCTTC. Translating gives CARFFTEFGYNEQFF.

J is TRBJ2-2 and V is TRBV6-1; 7 nucleotides match TRBD2. V trimming: 10 bases; J trimming: 3 bases; junction bases outside the gene matches: 5. The CDR3 is 13 residues long. CDR1 MNHNS and CDR2 SASEGT come from the germline V gene. CDR3 DNA sequence: TGTGCCATCCAACGGGGGGACACCGGGGAGCTGTTTTTT. Amino acids: CAIQRGDTGELFF.

The chain has TRBV7-3 and TRBJ2-5, with TRBD1 matching 10 bases. With V trimmed by 5 bases and J by 1 base, 7 bases remained unmatched. Germline CDR1 and CDR2: SGHTA and FQGTGA. This CDR3 comprises 16 residues. CDR3: CASSPGTGDSQETQYF. CDR3 coding DNA: TGTGCCAGCAGCCCAGGGACAGGGGACAGCCAAGAGACCCAGTACTTC.

The chain has TRBV28 and TRBJ2-3; TRBD2 is a possible D gene (5 bases). Germline V gene sequence: CDR1 MDHEN, CDR2 SYDVKM. The CDR3 contains 14 residues. V lost 6 bases, J lost 10 bases, and 20 bases lay in between. The CDR3 sequence is CASRGVETSQAQYF. In DNA form, the CDR3 reads TGTGCCAGCAGGGGAGTGGAAACTTCTCAGGCGCAGTATTTT.

J is TRBJ2-3 and V is TRBV12-5, with D perhaps TRBD2 (7 bases). The CDR3 is 17 residues long. Germline V CDR1 and CDR2: LGHNT, FRNRAP. V lost 6 bases to trimming and J lost 1 base, with 20 bases between them. The CDR3 is CASGAGDTLIGTDTQYF. In DNA form, the CDR3 reads TGTGCTAGTGGGGCGGGGGACACGCTGATAGGCACAGATACGCAGTATTTT. The full variable domain, in which reference TRBV12-5 and TRBJ2-3 provide the parts outside the CDR3, is DARVTQTPRHKVTEMGQEVTMRCQPILGHNTVFWYRQTMMQGLELLAYFRNRAPLDDSGMPKDRFSAEMPDATLATLKIQPSEPRDSAVYFCASGAGDTLIGTDTQYFGPGTRLTVL.